These 24 T cell receptor beta chains originate from one sample sequenced in a study of cytomegalovirus exposure and HLA in healthy donors. It was with 60 Vbeta and 13 Jbeta primers that the PCR ran. The repertoire was sequenced with immunoSEQ multiplex PCR; TCRdb's copy has only in-frame clones and lacks some. This table has roughly 84,000 clones, 63% appearing once. Material: PBMCs. These receptor sequences come from a woman aged 35 to 49 in good health and CMV-seropositive.

The chain links TRBV10-1 to TRBJ1-5; no clear D gene. Germline CDR1 WNHNN, CDR2 SYGVQD (reference sequence). The CDR3 covers 13 residues. V lost 0 bases, J lost 7 bases, and 7 bases lay in between. The CDR3 sequence: CASSESGDQPQHF. The CDR3 DNA follows: TGCGCCAGCAGTGAGTCCGGAGACCAGCCCCAGCATTTT.

This chain connects TRBV7-2 to TRBJ2-7, with D possibly matching TRBD2 (6 bases). The CDR3 is made up of 14 amino acids. The V gene's germline CDR1 is SGHTA and CDR2 FQGNSA. The ends were cut back, 1 base at V and 1 base at J, with 8 bases in the middle. Written as DNA, the CDR3 is TGTGCCAGCAGCTTAGGCGGGATGTCCTACGAGCAGTACTTC. As protein: CASSLGGMSYEQYF.

This chain links TRBV10-3 with TRBJ2-1, with 7 bases aligning to TRBD2. The CDR3 is 15 amino acids. The germline gives CDR1 ENHRY, CDR2 SYGVKD. J gave up 7 bases and V 1 base, and 7 bases lay outside the gene matches. CDR3 sequence: CAISEYASGYNEQFF. CDR3 nucleotides: TGTGCCATCAGTGAGTATGCTAGCGGATATAATGAGCAGTTCTTC.

The V and J genes are TRBV11-3 and TRBJ2-3, with 8 bases identical to TRBD1. Germline V gene sequence: CDR1 SGHNT, CDR2 YENEEA. V lost 5 bases to trimming and J lost 5 bases; unmatched junction nucleotides: 6. This CDR3 contains 14 residues. CDR3: CASSQGQEVDTQYF. In DNA, the CDR3 is TGTGCCAGCAGCCAGGGACAGGAAGTAGATACGCAGTATTTT.

The chain carries TRBV10-3 and TRBJ2-1; the match to TRBD2 covers 11 bases. In germline, CDR1 is ENHRY, CDR2 SYGVKD. CDR3 length: 14 amino acids. The ends lost 10 bases at V and 5 bases at J; junction bases unmatched: 7. CDR3 sequence (DNA): TGTGCCACCCTGCCGACTAGCGGGAACAATGAGCAGTTCTTC. It encodes CATLPTSGNNEQFF.

The chain links TRBV27 to TRBJ2-1, with 12 positions matching TRBD2. V lost 1 base to trimming and J lost 9 bases; unmatched junction nucleotides: 1. The CDR3 extends over 14 amino acids. Germline V CDR1 and CDR2: MNHEY, SMNVEV (reference sequence). CDR3 DNA sequence: TGTGCCAGCAGTTTATTGACTAGCGGGGGTGAGCAGTTCTTC. It yields the protein CASSLLTSGGEQFF.

The chain joins TRBV28 to TRBJ1-1; D is undetermined. The length of the CDR3 is 14 residues. Germline CDR1 and CDR2: MDHEN and SYDVKM. The V end lost 3 bases, the J end lost 7 bases, and 15 bases lay between the germline ends. CDR3 loop: CASSLGRRFDEAFF. The CDR3 DNA reads TGTGCCAGCAGTTTGGGCAGGCGATTTGATGAAGCTTTCTTT.

Of note for this clone: An end of the junction differs from the germline gene, which may be a read error. This chain connects TRBV20-1 to TRBJ1-1; D is possibly TRBD1 (5 bases). This CDR3 contains 11 residues. The germline CDR1 and CDR2 sequences are DFQATT and SNEGSKA (reference sequence). The CDR3 here is CSADSGTPRHF. The CDR3 nucleotides read TGCAGTGCTGATTCAGGGACTCCCCGGCATTTT.

The chain combines TRBV21-1 with TRBJ1-5; no check of the table's D call, TRBD1, against the DNA was made. TRBV21-1 represents a pseudogene. This CDR3 is 16 amino acids long. The DNA for the CDR3 is TGTGCCAGCAGCAAATCGCAGCAGGGGAGCAATCAGCCCCAGCATTTT. This codes for CASSKSQQGSNQPQHF.

In this sample, this clone turned up a few times. The rearrangement links TRBV5-5 to TRBJ1-5; 8 bases are shared with TRBD1. The V gene's germline CDR1 is SGHKS and CDR2 YYEKEE (reference sequence). V trimming: 4 bases; J trimming: 0 bases; junction bases outside the gene matches: 6. CDR3 length equals 16 residues. The CDR3 DNA reads as TGTGCCAGCAGCCCCCGGGACAGGTATAGCAATCAGCCCCAGCATTTT. It codes for CASSPRDRYSNQPQHF.

The genes are TRBV30 and TRBJ2-1; tentatively, D is TRBD2 (5 bases). CDR1 and CDR2 (germline): GTSNPN, SVGIG (reference sequence). CDR3 length equals 12 residues. Trimming removed 2 bases from V and 6 bases from J, with 8 bases in between. CDR3 nucleotides: TGTGCCTGGAGTAGGGAGCTCAATGAGCAGTTCTTC. It yields the protein CAWSRELNEQFF.

This chain joins TRBV7-2 and TRBJ1-3; no clear D. Germline CDR1 is SGHTA and CDR2 is FQGNSA. Trimming cost V 5 bases and J 2 bases, with 13 bases left between them. This CDR3 spans 15 amino acids. CDR3 sequence (DNA): TGTGCCAGCAGCCCGTATAGTCTGACTGGAAACACCATATATTTT. It is translated as CASSPYSLTGNTIYF.

The table lists this clone with a count of one. This chain links TRBV13 with TRBJ2-7; D uncertain. This CDR3 is 13 amino acids long. The V gene's germline CDR1 is PRHDT and CDR2 FYEKMQ (reference sequence). Between the trimmed V and J ends, which lost 0 bases and 3 bases, there was a span of 6 bases. CDR3 DNA sequence: TGTGCCAGCAGCTTAGGCGCGAACTACGAGCAGTACTTC. It codes for CASSLGANYEQYF.

This clone has just a few counts. The genes are TRBV5-1 and TRBJ2-4; 13 bases agree with TRBD2. V shed 5 bases and J 16 bases; nucleotides not matched to a gene: 15. Germline-derived CDR1 and CDR2 are SGHRS and YFSETQ. The CDR3 is made up of 15 amino acids. In DNA form, the CDR3 reads TGCGCCAGCAGGACAGAACCGGGACTAGCGGGATTAAGTTACTTC. This encodes CASRTEPGLAGLSYF.

The chain combines TRBV18 with TRBJ2-3; D is unclear. This CDR3 has 11 residues. Germline CDR1 KGHSH, CDR2 LQKENI. V shed 5 bases and J shed 6 bases, with 6 bases lying between them. CDR3 region: CASSDRDTQYF. The CDR3 DNA reads TGTGCCAGCTCAGATCGGGATACGCAGTATTTT.

The chain couples TRBV6-5 to TRBJ2-2; 8 bases map to TRBD1. This CDR3 region has 15 residues. Germline values: CDR1 MNHEY, CDR2 SVGAGI. Germline trimming cut 4 bases from V and 5 bases from J; bases unmatched to any gene: 6. The CDR3 DNA is TGTGCCAGCAGTTCGGACAGGGCGGGGACCGGGGAGCTGTTTTTT. Translation gives CASSSDRAGTGELFF.

The table lists this clone with a few counts. The CDR3 is CASSKTGSNQPQHF. The CDR3 DNA reads TGTGCCAGCAGCAAGACAGGGAGCAATCAGCCCCAGCATTTT. V gene TRBV2 combines with J gene TRBJ1-5; 7 nucleotides align to TRBD1. The ends lost 6 bases at V and 1 base at J; junction bases unmatched: 3. The CDR3 is made up of 14 amino acids. Germline CDR1 reads SNHLY; CDR2 reads FYNNEI.

This chain joins TRBV4-3 and TRBJ1-3; no clear D gene. Trimming removed 0 bases at V and 1 base at J, with 7 bases between. The CDR3 sequence is 15 residues long. Germline assignment: CDR1 LGHNA and CDR2 YSLEER. As DNA, the CDR3 is TGCGCCAGCAGCCAAGATATGACATCTGGAAACACCATATATTTT. Translating it yields CASSQDMTSGNTIYF.

J is TRBJ2-3 and V is TRBV28; 15 bases agree with TRBD2. Unmatched junction bases numbered 2, after V lost 5 bases and J lost 2 bases. This CDR3 is built from 16 residues. Germline CDR1 is MDHEN and CDR2 is SYDVKM. The CDR3 here is CASSGLAGGYTDTQYF. CDR3 DNA: TGTGCCAGCAGTGGACTAGCGGGAGGGTACACAGATACGCAGTATTTT.

The rearrangement links TRBV28 to TRBJ1-2; 10 nucleotides align to TRBD1. Looked up from germline, CDR1 is MDHEN and CDR2 is SYDVKM. CDR3 length: 15 residues. Trimming cost V 6 bases and J 1 base; bases outside gene matches: 5. CDR3 amino acids: CASRGTGEVNYGYTF. DNA for the CDR3: TGTGCCAGCAGGGGGACAGGGGAGGTTAACTATGGCTACACCTTC.

This chain links TRBV7-2 with TRBJ2-3, with 8 nucleotides matching TRBD2. J was trimmed by 5 bases and V by 2 bases; bases with no gene match: 6. Germline V gene sequence: CDR1 SGHTA, CDR2 FQGNSA. The CDR3 extends over 15 amino acids. The CDR3 DNA follows: TGTGCCAGCAGCTTAACTGCGGGAGGTTTAGATACGCAGTATTTT. Translation gives CASSLTAGGLDTQYF.

J is TRBJ1-1 and V is TRBV6-6; D is possibly TRBD1 (6 bases). Germline assignment: CDR1 MNHNY and CDR2 SVGAGI (reference sequence). Trimming pared 2 bases from V and 7 bases from J, leaving 14 bases between. This CDR3 is built from 14 residues. CDR3 bases: TGTGCCAGCAGTTACACAACAGGGTTTGATGAAGCTTTCTTT. Encoded protein: CASSYTTGFDEAFF.

This clone was detected only once. This chain links TRBV5-1 with TRBJ2-5; D gene uncertain. This CDR3 contains 14 residues. Trimming took off 4 bases at V and 5 bases at J, with 15 bases between the two ends. Germline CDR1 reads SGHRS; CDR2 reads YFSETQ. CDR3 sequence reads: CASSLTWAEETQYF. The CDR3 DNA is TGCGCCAGCAGCCTCACTTGGGCAGAGGAGACCCAGTACTTC.

The rearrangement joins TRBV18 to TRBJ1-1; no clear D. V was pared by 3 bases and J by 4 bases, with 12 bases between. The CDR3 is 14 amino acids. Looked up from germline, CDR1 is KGHSH and CDR2 is LQKENI. The CDR3 coding sequence is TGTGCCAGCTCACCTAATGAGAGGTTCACTGAAGCTTTCTTT. Protein product: CASSPNERFTEAFF.